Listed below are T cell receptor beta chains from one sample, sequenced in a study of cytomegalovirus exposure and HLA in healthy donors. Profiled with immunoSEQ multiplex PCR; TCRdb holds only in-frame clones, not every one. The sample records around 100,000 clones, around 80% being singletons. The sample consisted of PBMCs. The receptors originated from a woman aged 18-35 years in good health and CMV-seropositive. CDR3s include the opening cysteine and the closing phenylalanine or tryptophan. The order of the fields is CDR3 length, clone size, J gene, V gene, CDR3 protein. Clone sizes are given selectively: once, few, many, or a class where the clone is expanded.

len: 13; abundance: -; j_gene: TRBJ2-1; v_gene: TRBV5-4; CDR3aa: CASSLRGGEEQFF
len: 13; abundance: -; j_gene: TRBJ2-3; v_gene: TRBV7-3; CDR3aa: CASSSRSSDTQYF
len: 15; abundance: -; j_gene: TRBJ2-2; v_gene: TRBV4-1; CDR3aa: CASTPIAGAIGELFF
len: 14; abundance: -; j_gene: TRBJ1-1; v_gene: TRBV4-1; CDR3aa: CASSQINTWAKAFF
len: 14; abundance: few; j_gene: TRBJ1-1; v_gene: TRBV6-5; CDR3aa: CASRNGGGNTEAFF
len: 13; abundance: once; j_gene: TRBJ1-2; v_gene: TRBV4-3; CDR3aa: CASSQDPGVGYTF
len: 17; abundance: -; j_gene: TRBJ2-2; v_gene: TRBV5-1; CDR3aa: CASSPGTSFIPTGELFF
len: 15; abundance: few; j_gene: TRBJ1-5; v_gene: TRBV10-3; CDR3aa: CAIRRGRDSNQPQHF
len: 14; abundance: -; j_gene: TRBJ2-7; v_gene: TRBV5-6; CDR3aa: CASSPEWAQNEQYF
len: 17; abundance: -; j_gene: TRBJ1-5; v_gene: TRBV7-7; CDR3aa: CASRLAGDRVGNQPQHF
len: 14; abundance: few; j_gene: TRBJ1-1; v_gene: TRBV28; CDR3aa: CASRGGGINTEAFF
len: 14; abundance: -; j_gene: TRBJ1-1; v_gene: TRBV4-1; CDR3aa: CASRSVRVNTEAFF
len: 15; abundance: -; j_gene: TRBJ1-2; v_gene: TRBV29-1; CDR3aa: CSVETGGLWDYGYTF
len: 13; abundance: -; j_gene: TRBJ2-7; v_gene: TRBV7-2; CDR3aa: CASSLWEEYEQYF
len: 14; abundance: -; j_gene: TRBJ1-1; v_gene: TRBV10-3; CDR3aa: CATTNQGAGTEAFF
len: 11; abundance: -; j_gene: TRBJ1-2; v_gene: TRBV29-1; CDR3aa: CSGGWDYGYTF
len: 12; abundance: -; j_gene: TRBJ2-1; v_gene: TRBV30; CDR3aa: CAWSVTFNEQFF